The TCR beta chain under discussion was sequenced for a study of T cells in Graves' hyperthyroidism and ophthalmopathy. On the study more broadly: Pretreatment peripheral blood was obtained at initial diagnosis. Findings and caveats of the study: From stable hyperthyroidism, ophthalmopathy was separated by a 13 V-J model.

The CDR3 has 15 amino acids. Germline V lookup: CDR1 SGHAT, CDR2 FQDESV (reference sequence). Trimming shortened V by 3 bases and J by 2 bases, and 11 bases separated the two germline ends. The source material, RNA transcripts, was used to amplify TCR beta CDR3 regions. HTBI primers were the set used in a first-round RT-PCR of the TCR CDR3. TCRdb reprocessed the multiplex PCR reads via MiXCR and lists one record per CDR3 protein. The sample records 380,000 or so distinct CDR3 sequences, approximately 15% being singletons. The study excluded patients with uncontrolled infection, other autoimmune disease, pregnancy or lactation. When hyperthyroidism was first diagnosed, the blood sample was taken, preceding any ophthalmopathy symptoms. This clonotype was observed many times. Its antigen is currently unknown.

This rearrangement joins TRBV11-1 to TRBJ2-1; D may be TRBD1 or TRBD2 (6 bases each). Sequencing used blood. This TCR was recovered from a man aged 30-40 years with Graves' hyperthyroidism that later progressed to Graves' ophthalmopathy. The CDR3 DNA is TGTGCCAGCAGCTTCGATGGGGGGCCCTACAATGAGCAGTTCTTC. Amino acid sequence: CASSFDGGPYNEQFF.